The clone carrying this T cell receptor (beta chain) was seen a few times. The antigen remains undetermined. Trimming shortened V by 6 bases and J by 3 bases, and 14 bases separated the two germline ends. The CDR3 totals 14 residues. The germline V gene encodes CDR1 SGHNT and CDR2 YENEEA. The data belong to a study of T-cell reconstitution after alpha-beta-depleted transplantation in children. Study findings and constraints: Several hundred graft clones that had expanded were reportedly the source of alpha-beta T cells about two months after transplant. Once a year had passed after transplant, T-cell counts and diversity came mostly from newly produced T cells.

Using unique molecular identifiers, the investigators prepared the TCRbeta library. TCRdb passed the PCR reads through MiXCR, listing each CDR3 protein once. The data show roughly 490,000 distinct CDR3 sequences, roughly 11% seen once. The source of this sequence is a female patient aged 2 to 10 who had a stem cell transplant for aplastic anemia, so the T cells may come from the graft donor. The rearrangement links TRBV11-3 to TRBJ1-2, with D possibly TRBD1 on 5 matching bases. Sequenced here: PBMCs, mostly from graft donor cells, sampled 180 days after TCRalphabeta/CD19-depleted stem cell transplant. The CDR3 nucleotides read TGTGCCAGCAGTGGTTTCGGGGGAGACTATGGCTACACCTTC. It is translated as CASSGFGGDYGYTF.